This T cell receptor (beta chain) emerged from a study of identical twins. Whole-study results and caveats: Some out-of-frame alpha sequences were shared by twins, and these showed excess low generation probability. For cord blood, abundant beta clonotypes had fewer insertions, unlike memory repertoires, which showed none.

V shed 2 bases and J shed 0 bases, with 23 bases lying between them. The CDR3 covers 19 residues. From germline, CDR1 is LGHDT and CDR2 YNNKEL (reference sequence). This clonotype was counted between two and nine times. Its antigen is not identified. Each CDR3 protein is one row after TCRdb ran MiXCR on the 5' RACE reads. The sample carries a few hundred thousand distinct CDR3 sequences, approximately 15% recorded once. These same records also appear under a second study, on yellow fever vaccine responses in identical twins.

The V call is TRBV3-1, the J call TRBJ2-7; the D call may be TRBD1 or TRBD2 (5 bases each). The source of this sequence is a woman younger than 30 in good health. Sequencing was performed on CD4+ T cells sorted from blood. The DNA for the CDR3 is TGTGCCAGCAGCCAATCCACTTTATTGGGGACCGCGAGCTCCTACGAGCAGTACTTC. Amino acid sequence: CASSQSTLLGTASSYEQYF.